This T cell receptor beta chain was recovered during a study of T cells in Graves' hyperthyroidism and ophthalmopathy. Whole-study results and caveats: The blood repertoire included most of the expanded thyroid clonotypes above 0.001.

This clonotype has just a few counts. The antigen is unknown. Amplification of TCR beta CDR3 regions was performed using RNA transcripts as template. The HTBI primer set drove a first-round RT-PCR of the TCR CDR3. One entry per CDR3 protein results from TCRdb running MiXCR on the multiplex PCR reads. The table lists approximately 370,000 distinct CDR3 sequences, about 15% of them singletons. The TCR sequence derives from a woman aged 30 to 39 with Graves' hyperthyroidism. The material sequenced was blood.

The CDR3 reads CASSPHQQGVSTLGANVLTF. Here the CDR3 DNA reads TGTGCCAGCAGTCCACACCAACAGGGGGTCTCAACTCTTGGGGCCAACGTCCTGACTTTC. This sequence joins TRBV28 and TRBJ2-6; 8 positions agree with TRBD1. There are 20 residues in the CDR3. Trimming at V came to 5 bases and at J to 3 bases, leaving 18 bases not matched to a gene. Looked up from germline, CDR1 is MDHEN and CDR2 is SYDVKM.